The 27 T cell receptor beta chains presented below share a single source sample, sequenced in a study of T cell responses to AZD1222 COVID-19 vaccine. Clones were read by immunoSEQ multiplex PCR, and TCRdb kept only the in-frame ones, dropping some. The table includes about 140,000 clones, more than 75% detected once. The sequencing used peripheral blood, collected 28 days after the second AZD1222 dose. These receptors were taken from an adult who received the AZD1222 COVID-19 vaccine.

The rearrangement joins TRBV30 to TRBJ1-2, with a tentative D call TRBD1 (5 bases). The germline V gene encodes CDR1 GTSNPN and CDR2 SVGIG (reference sequence). The CDR3 loop spans 14 amino acids. V shed 5 bases and J shed 4 bases, with 17 bases lying between them. The CDR3 DNA is TGTGCCTGGGGTATCCGCGGGGCGCTCTATGGCTACACCTTC. This encodes CAWGIRGALYGYTF.

The chain is built from TRBV20-1 and TRBJ2-7, with D possibly being TRBD2 (7 bases). Germline CDR1 is DFQATT and CDR2 is SNEGSKA (reference sequence). V lost 7 bases and J 6 bases, leaving 13 bases between the germline ends. CDR3 length: 11 residues. CDR3 DNA sequence: TGCAGTGGGAGAAGGGGGGGCGAGCAGTACTTC. Residues: CSGRRGGEQYF.

In DNA, the CDR3 is TGTGCCAGTAGTATGGGGACCCAATGGAATTCACCCCTCCACTTT. Translation: CASSMGTQWNSPLHF. The gene calls are TRBV19 and TRBJ1-6, with D possibly being TRBD1 (5 bases). This CDR3 is built from 15 residues. From germline, CDR1 is LNHDA and CDR2 SQIVND (reference sequence). V was shortened by 3 bases and J by 7 bases, with 13 bases between the two germline ends.

This chain connects TRBV3-1 (or the pseudogene TRBV3-2) to TRBJ2-2; D is uncertain. Trimming removed 0 bases at V and 2 bases at J, with 4 bases between. Germline V lookup: CDR1 LGHDT, CDR2 YNNKEL (reference sequence). The CDR3 runs 14 residues. The CDR3 DNA reads TGTGCCAGCAGCCAAGATGGCAACACCGGGGAGCTGTTTTTT. Its translation: CASSQDGNTGELFF.

This clone was counted a few times. The chain carries TRBV5-1 and TRBJ1-5; tentative D call: TRBD1 (5 bases). Germline assignment: CDR1 SGHRS and CDR2 YFSETQ. The germline V and J ends were trimmed by 4 bases and 7 bases, with 15 bases remaining between them. The CDR3 sequence is 14 residues long. The CDR3 spells CASSRLGDGQPQHF. DNA of the CDR3: TGCGCCAGCAGCCGGTTGGGGGATGGGCAGCCCCAGCATTTT.

The chain carries TRBV11-2 and TRBJ2-7; 8 nucleotides match TRBD2. J gave up 0 bases and V 7 bases, and 20 bases lay outside the gene matches. The germline gives CDR1 SGHAT, CDR2 FQNNGV. CDR3 length: 19 residues. Written as DNA, the CDR3 is TGTGCCAGCACCCCTGGGACGCTACTAAGCGGGGGAAGCTCCTACGAGCAGTACTTC. Translated: CASTPGTLLSGGSSYEQYF.

The rearrangement links TRBV28 to TRBJ1-5; D uncertain. Trimming took off 1 base at V and 12 bases at J, with 10 bases between the two ends. This CDR3 is built from 12 residues. CDR1 and CDR2 (germline): MDHEN, SYDVKM. The CDR3 region is CASSLYKTFQHF. CDR3 bases: TGTGCCAGCAGTTTATACAAAACGTTCCAGCATTTT. The whole variable domain, filled in from reference TRBV28 and TRBJ1-5, reads DVKVTQSSRYLVKRTGEKVFLECVQDMDHENMFWYRQDPGLGLRLIYFSYDVKMKEKGDIPEGYSVSREKKERFSLILESASTNQTSMYLCASSLYKTFQHFGDGTRLSIL.

The J gene is TRBJ2-7, the V gene TRBV3-1 (or the pseudogene TRBV3-2); the match to TRBD2 covers 8 bases. The ends lost 4 bases at V and 4 bases at J; junction bases unmatched: 6. Germline values: CDR1 LGHDT, CDR2 YNNKEL (reference sequence). The CDR3 loop spans 14 amino acids. This CDR3 is CASSLGRARYEQYF. Here the CDR3 DNA reads TGTGCCAGCAGCCTCGGGAGGGCCAGATACGAGCAGTACTTC.

The gene calls are TRBV5-1 and TRBJ1-2, with 7 bases fitting TRBD1. Trimming cost V 5 bases and J 1 base; bases outside gene matches: 2. CDR3 size: 13 residues. Germline CDR1 reads SGHRS; CDR2 reads YFSETQ. The CDR3 sequence: CASSPGGNYGYTF. In nucleotides, the CDR3 is TGCGCCAGCAGTCCAGGGGGTAACTATGGCTACACCTTC.

The chain links TRBV29-1 to TRBJ1-1; tentative D call: TRBD1 (5 bases). From germline, CDR1 is SQVTM and CDR2 ANQGSEA. This CDR3 is built from 13 residues. V gave up 4 bases and J gave up 6 bases, with 15 bases separating them. The CDR3 spells CSVGGRGGAEAFF. CDR3 nucleotides: TGCAGCGTTGGGGGCCGAGGCGGGGCTGAAGCTTTCTTT.

The chain is built from TRBV10-2 and TRBJ1-4; D perhaps matches TRBD1 (6 bases). The CDR3 sequence is 16 residues long. From germline, CDR1 is WSHSY and CDR2 SAAADI. V was cut by 3 bases and J by 1 base, with 12 bases left in between. The CDR3 DNA reads as TGCGCCAGCAGTGAACCATGGACAGAAACTAATGAAAAACTGTTTTTT. This gives the protein CASSEPWTETNEKLFF.

V gene TRBV5-1 combines with J gene TRBJ2-5; the D gene is possibly TRBD2 (7 bases). The CDR3 totals 13 residues. Trimming pared 5 bases from V and 4 bases from J, leaving 12 bases between. Germline V lookup: CDR1 SGHRS, CDR2 YFSETQ. For the CDR3, the DNA is TGCGCCAGCAGTGAGGGGGGGTTAGAGACCCAGTACTTC. Protein product: CASSEGGLETQYF.

The V and J genes are TRBV12-3 or TRBV12-4 and TRBJ1-6, with D perhaps matching TRBD1 (6 bases). V was shortened by 6 bases and J by 12 bases, with 15 bases between the two germline ends. The CDR3 is 13 residues long. The DNA of the CDR3 is TGTGCCAGCAGAGCCCCAGGGGCTGAACCCCTCCACTTT. This translates into CASRAPGAEPLHF.

The CDR3 region is CASANPGGNTEAFF. As DNA, the CDR3 is TGTGCCAGTGCTAACCCCGGGGGGAACACTGAAGCTTTCTTT. The rearrangement links TRBV19 to TRBJ1-1; a weak D match, TRBD1 (5 bases). CDR3 size: 14 residues. Germline values: CDR1 LNHDA, CDR2 SQIVND (reference sequence). V lost 8 bases and J lost 1, with 14 bases in between.

The chain is built from TRBV30 and TRBJ1-1, with a tentative D call TRBD1 (6 bases). Trimming took off 2 bases at V and 3 bases at J, with 10 bases between the two ends. Germline CDR1 is GTSNPN and CDR2 is SVGIG (reference sequence). This CDR3 contains 13 residues. The DNA of the CDR3 is TGTGCCTGGAGTCTCCGGACAGACACTGAAGCTTTCTTT. Translated: CAWSLRTDTEAFF. Looking up the rest from reference TRBV30 and TRBJ1-1 gives the full variable domain: SQTIHQWPATLVQPVGSPLSLECTVEGTSNPNLYWYRQAAGRGLQLLFYSVGIGQISSEVPQNLSASRPQDRQFILSSKKLLLSDSGFYLCAWSLRTDTEAFFGQGTRLTVV.

This chain uses TRBV2 with TRBJ2-3; D uncertain. The CDR3 contains 12 residues. V was cut by 4 bases and J by 6 bases, with 8 bases left in between. Looked up from germline, CDR1 is SNHLY and CDR2 is FYNNEI. CDR3 DNA sequence: TGTGCCAGCAGTGTACTACAGGATACGCAGTATTTT. This sequence encodes CASSVLQDTQYF. Using reference TRBV2 and TRBJ2-3 for the parts outside the CDR3, the full variable domain is EPEVTQTPSHQVTQMGQEVILRCVPISNHLYFYWYRQILGQKVEFLVSFYNNEISEKSEIFDDQFSVERPDGSNFTLKIRSTKLEDSAMYFCASSVLQDTQYFGPGTRLTVL.

This chain joins TRBV7-8 and TRBJ1-1, with D possibly being TRBD1 (6 bases). The CDR3 is made up of 16 amino acids. Trimming left V 5 bases short and J 3 bases short, with 19 bases between. From germline, CDR1 is SGHVS and CDR2 FQNEAQ. CDR3: CASSRGGLAGYTEAFF. CDR3 coding DNA: TGTGCCAGCAGCCGAGGGGGGTTGGCGGGATACACTGAAGCTTTCTTT.

This clone was seen a single time. This chain connects TRBV7-9 to TRBJ2-1; 8 bases line up with TRBD2. V was clipped by 4 bases and J by 6 bases; unmatched bases: 14. The CDR3 is made up of 17 amino acids. Germline V gives CDR1 SEHNR, CDR2 FQNEAQ (reference sequence). The CDR3 is CASSSYRGGLVANEQFF. In nucleotides, the CDR3 is TGTGCCAGCAGCTCCTACAGAGGGGGACTAGTAGCCAATGAGCAGTTCTTC. Full variable domain (missing parts from reference TRBV7-9 and TRBJ2-1): DTGVSQNPRHKITKRGQNVTFRCDPISEHNRLYWYRQTLGQGPEFLTYFQNEAQLEKSRLLSDRFSAERPKGSFSTLEIQRTEQGDSAMYLCASSSYRGGLVANEQFFGPGTRLTVL.

The table lists this clone with a few counts. V gene TRBV30 combines with J gene TRBJ1-3, with 9 bases identical to TRBD1. The CDR3 contains 16 residues. Germline values: CDR1 GTSNPN, CDR2 SVGIG (reference sequence). V lost 4 bases and J lost 0; bases outside the gene matches: 7. In DNA, the CDR3 is TGTGCCTGGACTATACAGGGGGCGAGCTCTGGAAACACCATATATTTT. This sequence encodes CAWTIQGASSGNTIYF.

The J gene is TRBJ2-7, the V gene TRBV30; D not resolved. V lost 0 bases and J lost 5, with 8 bases in between. The CDR3 runs to 12 residues. The germline CDR1 and CDR2 sequences are GTSNPN and SVGIG (reference sequence). CDR3 loop: CAWSVSLDEQYF. The CDR3 DNA reads as TGTGCCTGGAGTGTAAGCTTAGACGAGCAGTACTTC.

The chain combines TRBV10-1 with TRBJ2-3; the match to TRBD2 covers 9 bases. Germline assignment: CDR1 WNHNN and CDR2 SYGVQD (reference sequence). The V segment lost 6 bases and the J segment 2 bases; nucleotides outside the gene matches: 6. This CDR3 is 15 amino acids long. For the CDR3, the DNA is TGCGCCAGCAGCCTCAGCGGGGGGCCCACAGATACGCAGTATTTT. Protein product: CASSLSGGPTDTQYF.

J is TRBJ1-3 and V is TRBV7-2; D gene unclear. In germline, CDR1 is SGHTA, CDR2 FQGNSA. The germline V and J ends were trimmed by 2 bases and 4 bases, with 6 bases remaining between them. The CDR3 consists of 13 residues. This CDR3 is CASSLRVGNTIYF. For the CDR3, the DNA is TGTGCCAGCAGCTTAAGGGTAGGAAACACCATATATTTT.

This rearrangement joins TRBV11-2 to TRBJ2-7; D ambiguous. The germline CDR1 and CDR2 sequences are SGHAT and FQNNGV. This CDR3 spans 13 amino acids. The V end was cut by 3 bases, the J end by 7 bases, with 13 bases between. The DNA for the CDR3 is TGTGCCAGCAGCTTGGGAACCTACGAGGAGCAGTACTTC. Protein: CASSLGTYEEQYF.

In its sample, this clone was seen once. V usage is TRBV12-5 and J usage is TRBJ1-1, with a tentative D call TRBD1 (5 bases). Between the trimmed V and J ends, which lost 1 base and 5 bases, there was a span of 8 bases. Germline V lookup: CDR1 LGHNT, CDR2 FRNRAP. The CDR3 extends over 13 amino acids. This CDR3 is CASGLEQVTEAFF. In DNA form, the CDR3 reads TGTGCTAGTGGTTTGGAACAGGTAACTGAAGCTTTCTTT. Filled out from reference TRBV12-5 and TRBJ1-1, the complete variable domain reads DARVTQTPRHKVTEMGQEVTMRCQPILGHNTVFWYRQTMMQGLELLAYFRNRAPLDDSGMPKDRFSAEMPDATLATLKIQPSEPRDSAVYFCASGLEQVTEAFFGQGTRLTVV.

The chain employs TRBV28 and TRBJ2-7, with TRBD1 as a possible D gene (5 bases). The length of the CDR3 is 14 residues. Germline CDR1 reads MDHEN; CDR2 reads SYDVKM. V lost 6 bases and J lost 0, with 12 bases in between. The CDR3 bases are TGTGCCAGCAGGACAGTCGGAAGCTCCTACGAGCAGTACTTC. Translated, it gives CASRTVGSSYEQYF.

V gene TRBV2 combines with J gene TRBJ2-3; no clear D. Germline values: CDR1 SNHLY, CDR2 FYNNEI. Trimming removed 4 bases from V and 0 bases from J, with 14 bases in between. The CDR3 is made up of 16 amino acids. CDR3 loop: CASSALGRTSTDTQYF. DNA for the CDR3: TGTGCCAGCAGTGCGTTGGGTAGAACTAGCACAGATACGCAGTATTTT.

The chain uses TRBV5-6 and TRBJ2-3; TRBD1 matches at 8 bases. J lost 7 bases, V lost 3 bases, and 7 bases had no gene match. The CDR3 spans 14 residues. Looked up from germline, CDR1 is SGHDT and CDR2 is YYEEEE. This CDR3 reads CASSYGQGINTQYF. For the CDR3, the DNA is TGTGCCAGCAGCTACGGACAGGGCATCAATACGCAGTATTTT.